This T cell receptor beta chain is drawn from a study of T cell responses to AZD1222 COVID-19 vaccine. Germline V gives CDR1 SGHAT, CDR2 FQNNGV. The CDR3 runs 14 residues. Trimming shortened V by 5 bases and J by 3 bases, and 14 bases separated the two germline ends. Study-wide points: The span of vaccine-associated CD4 TCRs extended across spike, with dominance at 160-218 and 743-854. Among AZD1222 vaccinees, only six or seven were seropositive at baseline. Repertoire sampling was restricted to post-peak T cell response timepoints. The donor group comprised mostly white British people and more females; the analysis possibly underestimated clonal diversity.

A note on this clone: Its target is not known.

Produced via immunoSEQ multiplex PCR; TCRdb's table is partial and in-frame only. The sample has just over 150,000 clones, about nine tenths seen once; the top ten hold 1.5% to 2%. V usage is TRBV11-2 and J usage is TRBJ2-7, with D possibly TRBD1 on 5 matching bases. Sequenced here: peripheral blood, sampled on day 0 of AZD1222 vaccination. This TCR derives from an adult in good health. In nucleotides, the CDR3 is TGTGCCAGCAGCCTCGTAGGGGATGACTACGAGCAGTACTTC. Its translation is CASSLVGDDYEQYF. Looking up the rest from reference TRBV11-2 and TRBJ2-7 gives the full variable domain: EAGVAQSPRYKIIEKRQSVAFWCNPISGHATLYWYQQILGQGPKLLIQFQNNGVVDDSQLPKDRFSAERLKGVDSTLKIQPAKLEDSAVYLCASSLVGDDYEQYFGPGTRLTVT.